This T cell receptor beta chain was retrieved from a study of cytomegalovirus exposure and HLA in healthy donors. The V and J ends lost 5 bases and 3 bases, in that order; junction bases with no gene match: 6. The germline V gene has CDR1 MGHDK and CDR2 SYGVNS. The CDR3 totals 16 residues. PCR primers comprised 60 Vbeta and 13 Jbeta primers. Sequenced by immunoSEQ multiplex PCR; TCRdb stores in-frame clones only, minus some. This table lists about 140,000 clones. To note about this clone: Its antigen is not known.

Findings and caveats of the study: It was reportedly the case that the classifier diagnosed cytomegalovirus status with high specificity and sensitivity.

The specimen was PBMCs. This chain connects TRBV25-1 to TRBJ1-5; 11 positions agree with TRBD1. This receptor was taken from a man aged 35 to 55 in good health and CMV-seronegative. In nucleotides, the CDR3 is TGTGCCAGCAGTCGTCGGGACAGGGGGTTCAATCAGCCCCAGCATTTT. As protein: CASSRRDRGFNQPQHF. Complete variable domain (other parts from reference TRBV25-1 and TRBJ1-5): EADIYQTPRYLVIGTGKKITLECSQTMGHDKMYWYQQDPGMELHLIHYSYGVNSTEKGDLSSESTVSRIRTEHFPLTLESARPSHTSQYLCASSRRDRGFNQPQHFGDGTRLSIL.